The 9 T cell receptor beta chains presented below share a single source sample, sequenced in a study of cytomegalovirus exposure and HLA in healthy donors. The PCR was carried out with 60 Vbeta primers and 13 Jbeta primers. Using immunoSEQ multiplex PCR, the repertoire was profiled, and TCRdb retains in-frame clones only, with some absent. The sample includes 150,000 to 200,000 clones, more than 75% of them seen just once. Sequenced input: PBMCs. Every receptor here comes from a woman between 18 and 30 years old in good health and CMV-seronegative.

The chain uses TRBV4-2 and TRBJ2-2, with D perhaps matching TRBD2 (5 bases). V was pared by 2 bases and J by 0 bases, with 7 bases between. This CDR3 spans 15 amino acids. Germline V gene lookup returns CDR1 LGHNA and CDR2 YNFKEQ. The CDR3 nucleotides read TGTGCCAGCAGCCAAACCGGGGCGAACACCGGGGAGCTGTTTTTT. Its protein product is CASSQTGANTGELFF.

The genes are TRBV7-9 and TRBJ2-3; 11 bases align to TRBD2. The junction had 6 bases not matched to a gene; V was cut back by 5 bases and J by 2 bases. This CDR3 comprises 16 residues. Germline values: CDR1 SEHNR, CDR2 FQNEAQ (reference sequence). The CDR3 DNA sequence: TGTGCCAGCAGCACTAGCGGGAGTGTCTCCACAGATACGCAGTATTTT. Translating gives CASSTSGSVSTDTQYF.

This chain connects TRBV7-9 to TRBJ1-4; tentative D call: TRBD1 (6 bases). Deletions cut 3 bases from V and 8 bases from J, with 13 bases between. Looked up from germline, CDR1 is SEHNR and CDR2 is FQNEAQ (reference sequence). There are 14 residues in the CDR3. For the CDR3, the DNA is TGTGCCAGCAGCTTTGGGTGGACAGCCGAAAAACTGTTTTTT. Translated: CASSFGWTAEKLFF.

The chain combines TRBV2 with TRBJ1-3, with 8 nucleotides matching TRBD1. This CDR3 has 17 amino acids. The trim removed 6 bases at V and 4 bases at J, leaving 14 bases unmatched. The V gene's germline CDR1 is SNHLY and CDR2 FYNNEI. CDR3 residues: CASRGSGTGSRGNTIYF. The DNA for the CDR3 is TGTGCCAGCAGGGGTTCGGGGACAGGCTCCCGGGGAAACACCATATATTTT.

The CDR3 DNA reads as TGTGCCAGCAGCCAAGACAGTCTACTAGCCCCCAATCAGCCCCAGCATTTT. The encoded protein is CASSQDSLLAPNQPQHF. The chain recombines TRBV14 with TRBJ1-5; D is unresolved. With 0 bases removed from V and 3 bases from J, the gap between germline ends came to 15 bases. Looked up from germline, CDR1 is SGHDN and CDR2 is FVKESK. This CDR3 is 17 amino acids long.

CDR3 amino acids: CASSRLITLDRDYGYTF. CDR3 sequence (DNA): TGTGCCAGCAGCAGACTTATTACTCTCGACAGGGACTATGGCTACACCTTC. This rearrangement joins TRBV21-1 to TRBJ1-2; the table gives TRBD1 as D, unverified against the DNA. TRBV21-1 is marked as a pseudogene. The CDR3 length is 17 residues.

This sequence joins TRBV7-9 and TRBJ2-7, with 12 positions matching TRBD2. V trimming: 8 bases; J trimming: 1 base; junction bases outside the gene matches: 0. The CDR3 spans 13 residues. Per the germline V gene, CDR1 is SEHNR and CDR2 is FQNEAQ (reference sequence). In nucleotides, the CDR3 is TGTGCCAGCGGACTAGCGGGATCCTACGAGCAGTACTTC. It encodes CASGLAGSYEQYF.

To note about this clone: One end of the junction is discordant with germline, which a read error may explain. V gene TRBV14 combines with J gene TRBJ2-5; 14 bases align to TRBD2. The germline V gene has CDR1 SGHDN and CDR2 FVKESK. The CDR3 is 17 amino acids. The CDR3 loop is CASGQLGLAGVKETQYF. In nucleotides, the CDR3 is TGTGCCAGCGGCCAACTGGGACTAGCGGGAGTAAAAGAGACCCAGTACTTC.

In DNA, the CDR3 is TGTGCCAGCAGTCACAGGGGCTCCTACGAGCAGTACTTC. The encoded protein is CASSHRGSYEQYF. The rearrangement links TRBV28 to TRBJ2-7; the match to TRBD1 covers 7 bases. The CDR3 spans 13 residues. The V segment lost 5 bases and the J segment 0 bases; nucleotides outside the gene matches: 1. Germline lookup yields CDR1 MDHEN and CDR2 SYDVKM. The full variable domain, with the rest looked up from reference TRBV28 and TRBJ2-7, is DVKVTQSSRYLVKRTGEKVFLECVQDMDHENMFWYRQDPGLGLRLIYFSYDVKMKEKGDIPEGYSVSREKKERFSLILESASTNQTSMYLCASSHRGSYEQYFGPGTRLTVT.